This T cell receptor beta chain was captured in a study of blood T cell repertoires in COVID-19. Germline assignment: CDR1 GTSNPN and CDR2 SVGIG (reference sequence). This CDR3 is built from 15 residues. J was trimmed by 8 bases and V by 3 bases; bases with no gene match: 12. The protocol was immunoSEQ multiplex PCR, while the TCRdb copy is restricted to in-frame clones and leaves out a portion. The profile shows about 210,000 clones, roughly 85% of them singletons. Sequencing input: peripheral blood. This receptor was taken from a woman in her forties with active or convalescent COVID-19. This sequence joins TRBV30 and TRBJ2-1, with 8 bases matching TRBD2. The CDR3 DNA reads as TGTGCCTGGAGCGTATGGACTAGCCTTGGGCATGAGCAGTTCTTC. As protein: CAWSVWTSLGHEQFF.